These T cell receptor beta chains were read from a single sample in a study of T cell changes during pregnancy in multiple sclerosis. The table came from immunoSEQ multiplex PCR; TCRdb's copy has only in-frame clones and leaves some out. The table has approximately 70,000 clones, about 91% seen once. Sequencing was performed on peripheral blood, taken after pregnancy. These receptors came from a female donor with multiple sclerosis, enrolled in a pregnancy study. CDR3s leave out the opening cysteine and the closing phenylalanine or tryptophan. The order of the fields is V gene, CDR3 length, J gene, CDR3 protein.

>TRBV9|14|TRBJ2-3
ASSVSQGASTDTQY
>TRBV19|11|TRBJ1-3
ASQDTIGNTIY
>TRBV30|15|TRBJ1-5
AWSVHRGRGAGQPQH
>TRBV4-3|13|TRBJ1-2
ASSQVDRSRDGYT
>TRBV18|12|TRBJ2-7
ASSPSPSGTEQY
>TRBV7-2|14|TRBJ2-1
ASSLTGLAGESEQF
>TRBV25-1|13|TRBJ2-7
ASSAGTSGTYEQY
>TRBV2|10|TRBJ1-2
ASRVSNWEYT
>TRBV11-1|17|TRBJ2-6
ASSFSRTEISSGANVLT
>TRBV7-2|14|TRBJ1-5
ASSPSSTGEGQPQH
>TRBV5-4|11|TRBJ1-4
ASSSGGGEKLF
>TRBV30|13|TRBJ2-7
AWSTLGGGIYEQY
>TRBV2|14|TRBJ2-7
ASSERLGAGEQEQY
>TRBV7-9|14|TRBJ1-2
ASSLASARTDYGYT
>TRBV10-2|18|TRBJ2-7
ASSEIGGGRLAGGGYEQY
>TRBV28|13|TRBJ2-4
ASSFRTGAKNIQY
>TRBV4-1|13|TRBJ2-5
ASSPVPSAQETQY
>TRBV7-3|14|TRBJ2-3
ASSQRGGRLTDTQY
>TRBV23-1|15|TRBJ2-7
ASSQPGTSGRMGEQY
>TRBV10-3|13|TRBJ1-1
ASRTGFESNTEAF
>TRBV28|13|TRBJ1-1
ASNQGGQGGTEAF
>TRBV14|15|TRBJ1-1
ASSQFRRGGLNTEAF
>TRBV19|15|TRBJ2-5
ASSISSGSSYQETQY
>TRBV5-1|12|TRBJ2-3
ASGQGASTDTQY
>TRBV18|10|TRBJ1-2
ASSPSGVGYT
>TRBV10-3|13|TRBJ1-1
AISEKQGGNTEAF
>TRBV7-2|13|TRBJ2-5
ASSSRTSNQETQY
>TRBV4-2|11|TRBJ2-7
ASSPLDTYEQY
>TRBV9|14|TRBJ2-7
ASSGGEEGWPYEQY
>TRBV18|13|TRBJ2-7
ASSPGLANSYEQY
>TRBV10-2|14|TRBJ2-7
ASKLSFGLVTYEQY
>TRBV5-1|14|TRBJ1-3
ASSEAVGGSGNTIY
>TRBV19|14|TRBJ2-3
ASSMQRQLHTDTQY
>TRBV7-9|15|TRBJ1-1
ASSLDIQGAGDTEAF
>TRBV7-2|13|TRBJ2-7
ASSLWGQGSYEQY
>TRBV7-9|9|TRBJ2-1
ASSFNYEQF
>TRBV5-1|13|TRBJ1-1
ASSLLQGQNTEAF